Following are 7 T cell receptor beta chains from one sample sequenced in a study of cytomegalovirus exposure and HLA in healthy donors. PCR was performed using 60 Vbeta and 13 Jbeta primers. Assay used: immunoSEQ multiplex PCR; TCRdb lists only in-frame clones, some missing. The sample yields more than 95,000 clones, 78% seen once. The sample consisted of PBMCs. The receptors come from a woman in her thirties or forties in good health and CMV-seronegative.

This chain uses TRBV18 with TRBJ1-1; TRBD1 matches at 9 bases. After removal of 0 bases from V and 10 bases from J, the junction contained 6 bases not matched to a gene. The CDR3 loop spans 14 amino acids. Germline V CDR1 and CDR2: KGHSH, LQKENI. DNA of the CDR3: TGTGCCAGCTCACCACCGCTGGACAGGGGAAGAGCTTTCTTT. It translates to CASSPPLDRGRAFF.

This chain joins TRBV27 and TRBJ1-4; 7 positions agree with TRBD1. Trimming took 6 bases from V and 6 from J; bases not matched to a gene: 10. The germline V gene encodes CDR1 MNHEY and CDR2 SMNVEV (reference sequence). The CDR3 is 15 amino acids. CDR3 residues: CASRRSGQSYEKLFF. The DNA of the CDR3 is TGTGCCAGCAGACGATCGGGACAGAGTTATGAAAAACTGTTTTTT.

Remarks on this clone: Germline is not matched at one junction end, which may reflect a read error. This chain uses TRBV7-9 with TRBJ2-7, with TRBD2 matching over 7 bases. The CDR3 sequence is 15 residues long. Per the germline V gene, CDR1 is SEHNR and CDR2 is FQNEAQ (reference sequence). The CDR3 nucleotides read TGTTCCAGCATCGCCCAGGCTAGCGGTCCCTACGAGCAGTACTTC. Protein: CSSIAQASGPYEQYF.

The chain links TRBV18 to TRBJ2-2, with D perhaps matching TRBD2 (5 bases). The ends were cut back, 3 bases at V and 3 bases at J, with 14 bases in the middle. This CDR3 is built from 16 residues. The germline V gene has CDR1 KGHSH and CDR2 LQKENI. The DNA for the CDR3 is TGTGCCAGCTCACCTTTTGTCGGGGTGGACACCGGGGAGCTGTTTTTT. It codes for CASSPFVGVDTGELFF.

This chain joins TRBV28 and TRBJ2-3, with D maybe TRBD2 (6 bases). V was pared by 4 bases and J by 7 bases, with 21 bases between. This CDR3 has 16 residues. Germline assignment: CDR1 MDHEN and CDR2 SYDVKM. The chain's CDR3 is CASSSSAGRASYTQYF. In nucleotides, the CDR3 is TGTGCCAGCAGTTCCTCAGCGGGTCGGGCCTCTTATACGCAGTATTTT.

This clone was seen a single time. The V and J genes are TRBV28 and TRBJ1-4; TRBD1 might be the D (5 bases). With 2 bases removed from V and 13 bases from J, the gap between germline ends came to 17 bases. The CDR3 covers 14 residues. Germline CDR1 MDHEN, CDR2 SYDVKM. CDR3 amino acids: CASSLKSKGPRLFF. As DNA, the CDR3 is TGTGCCAGCAGTTTAAAGTCCAAGGGGCCCAGACTGTTTTTT.

The CDR3 is CASSPLAGGFDTQYF. In DNA, the CDR3 is TGTGCCAGCAGTCCTCTAGCGGGAGGATTTGATACGCAGTATTTT. The J gene is TRBJ2-3, the V gene TRBV5-4; 11 bases align to TRBD2. Looked up from germline, CDR1 is SGHNT and CDR2 is YYREEE (reference sequence). The CDR3 sequence is 15 residues long. With V trimmed by 5 bases and J by 6 bases, 8 bases remained unmatched.